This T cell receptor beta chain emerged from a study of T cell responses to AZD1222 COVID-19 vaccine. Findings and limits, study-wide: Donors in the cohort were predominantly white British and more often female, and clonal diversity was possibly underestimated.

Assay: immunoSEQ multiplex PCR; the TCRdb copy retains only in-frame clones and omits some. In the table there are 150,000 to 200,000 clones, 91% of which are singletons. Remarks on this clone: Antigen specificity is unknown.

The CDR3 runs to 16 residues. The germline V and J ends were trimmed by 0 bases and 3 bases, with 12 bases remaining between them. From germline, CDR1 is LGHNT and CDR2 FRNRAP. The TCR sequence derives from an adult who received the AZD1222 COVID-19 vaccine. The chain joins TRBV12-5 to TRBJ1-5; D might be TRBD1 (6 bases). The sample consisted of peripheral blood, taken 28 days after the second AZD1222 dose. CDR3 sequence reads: CASGLVRGRDNQPQHF. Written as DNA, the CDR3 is TGTGCTAGTGGTTTGGTACGGGGGCGCGACAATCAGCCCCAGCATTTT.